This T cell receptor beta chain was identified in a study of molecular identifiers for immune sequencing clone quantification. Naive CD8 T cells were picked out by sorting for CD8+CD4-CCR7+CD45RA+. This clonotype was observed a handful of times. Bulk TCR library preparation followed previously described methods with listed TCR primers. A single record per CDR3 protein comes from TCRdb applying MiXCR to the PCR reads. The profile shows around 470,000 distinct CDR3 sequences, about a fifth of them singletons. CDR3 length: 14 amino acids. The V gene's germline CDR1 is SGHTA and CDR2 FQGTGA. The V end lost 5 bases, the J end lost 4 bases, and 12 bases lay between the germline ends.

The sequencing input was naive CD8+ T cells from blood, with Jurkat cell RNA spiked in. Subset of the sample: FACS-sorted CD8+CD4-CCR7+CD45RA+ naive T cells. The TCR comes from a human donor in good health. Some libraries in this study had Jurkat cell RNA spiked in. The V and J genes are TRBV7-3 and TRBJ2-1; no reliable D call. The CDR3 DNA sequence: TGTGCCAGCAGCGCTACTACAACTTACAATGAGCAGTTCTTC. It is translated as CASSATTTYNEQFF.